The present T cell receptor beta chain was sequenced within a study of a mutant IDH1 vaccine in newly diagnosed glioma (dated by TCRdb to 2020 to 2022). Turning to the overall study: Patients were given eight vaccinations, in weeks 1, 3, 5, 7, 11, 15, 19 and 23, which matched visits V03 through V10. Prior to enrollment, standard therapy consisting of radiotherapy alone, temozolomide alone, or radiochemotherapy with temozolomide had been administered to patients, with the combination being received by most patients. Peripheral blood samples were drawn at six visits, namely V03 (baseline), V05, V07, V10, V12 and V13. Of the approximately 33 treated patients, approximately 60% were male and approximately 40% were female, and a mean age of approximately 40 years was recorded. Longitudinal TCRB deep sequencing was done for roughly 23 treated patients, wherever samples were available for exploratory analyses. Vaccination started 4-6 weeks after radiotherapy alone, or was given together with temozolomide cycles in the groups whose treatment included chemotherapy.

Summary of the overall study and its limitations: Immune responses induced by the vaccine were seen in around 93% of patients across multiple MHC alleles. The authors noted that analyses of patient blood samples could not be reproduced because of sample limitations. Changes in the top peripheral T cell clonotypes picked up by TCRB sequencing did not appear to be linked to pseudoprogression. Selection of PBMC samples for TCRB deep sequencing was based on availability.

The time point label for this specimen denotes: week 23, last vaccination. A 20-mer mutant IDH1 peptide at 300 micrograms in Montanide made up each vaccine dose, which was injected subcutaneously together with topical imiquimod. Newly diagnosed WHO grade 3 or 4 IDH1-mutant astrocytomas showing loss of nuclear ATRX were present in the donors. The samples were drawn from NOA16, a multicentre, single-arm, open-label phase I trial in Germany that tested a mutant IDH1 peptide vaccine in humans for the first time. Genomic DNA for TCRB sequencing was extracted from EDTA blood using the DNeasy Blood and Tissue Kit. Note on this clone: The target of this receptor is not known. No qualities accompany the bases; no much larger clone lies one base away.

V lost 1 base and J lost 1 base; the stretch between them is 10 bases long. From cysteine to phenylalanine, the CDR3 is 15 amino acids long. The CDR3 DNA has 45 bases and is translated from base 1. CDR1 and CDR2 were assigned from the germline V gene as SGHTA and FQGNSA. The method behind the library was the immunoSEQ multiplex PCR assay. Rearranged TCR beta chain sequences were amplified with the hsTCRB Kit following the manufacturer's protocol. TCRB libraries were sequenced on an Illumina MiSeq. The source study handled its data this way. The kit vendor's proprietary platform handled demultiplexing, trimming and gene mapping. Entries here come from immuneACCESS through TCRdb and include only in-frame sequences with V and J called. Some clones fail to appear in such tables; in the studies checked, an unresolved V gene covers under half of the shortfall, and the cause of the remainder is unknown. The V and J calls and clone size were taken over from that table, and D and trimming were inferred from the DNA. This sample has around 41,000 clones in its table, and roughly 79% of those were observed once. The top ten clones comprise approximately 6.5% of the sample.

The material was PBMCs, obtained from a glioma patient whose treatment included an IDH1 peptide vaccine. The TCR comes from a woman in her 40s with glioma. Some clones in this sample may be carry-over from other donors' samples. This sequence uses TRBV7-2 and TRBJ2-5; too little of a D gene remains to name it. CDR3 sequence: CASSLGYGSQETQYF. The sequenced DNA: TGTGCCAGCAGCTTAGGTTATGGCAGCCAAGAGACCCAGTACTTC.